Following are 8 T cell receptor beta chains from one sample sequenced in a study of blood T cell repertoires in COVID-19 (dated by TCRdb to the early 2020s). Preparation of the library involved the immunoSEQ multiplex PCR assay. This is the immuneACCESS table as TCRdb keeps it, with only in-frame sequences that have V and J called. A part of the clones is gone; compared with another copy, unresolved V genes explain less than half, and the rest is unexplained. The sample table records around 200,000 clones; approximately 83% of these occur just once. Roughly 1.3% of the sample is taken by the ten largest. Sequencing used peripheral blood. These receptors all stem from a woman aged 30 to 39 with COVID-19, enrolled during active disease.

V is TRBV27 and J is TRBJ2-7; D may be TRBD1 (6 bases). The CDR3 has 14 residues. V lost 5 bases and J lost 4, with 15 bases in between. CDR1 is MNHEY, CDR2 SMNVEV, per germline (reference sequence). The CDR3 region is CASSQGSRAYEQYF. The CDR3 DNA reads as TGTGCCAGCAGTCAGGGGTCCAGGGCGTACGAGCAGTACTTC.

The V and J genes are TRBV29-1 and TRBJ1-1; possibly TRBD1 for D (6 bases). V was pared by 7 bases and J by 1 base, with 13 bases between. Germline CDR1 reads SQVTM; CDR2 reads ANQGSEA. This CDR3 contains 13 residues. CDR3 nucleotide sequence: TGCAGCGGAGAGGGAGGGGGGAACACTGAAGCTTTCTTT. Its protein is CSGEGGGNTEAFF.

CDR3 nucleotide sequence: TGTGCCAGCAGCCAGGGTTACTACGAGCAGTACTTC. It yields the protein CASSQGYYEQYF. The genes are TRBV28 and TRBJ2-7, with D perhaps TRBD1 (5 bases). This CDR3 comprises 12 residues. The V end was cut by 6 bases, the J end by 3 bases, with 9 bases between. The germline V gene encodes CDR1 MDHEN and CDR2 SYDVKM.

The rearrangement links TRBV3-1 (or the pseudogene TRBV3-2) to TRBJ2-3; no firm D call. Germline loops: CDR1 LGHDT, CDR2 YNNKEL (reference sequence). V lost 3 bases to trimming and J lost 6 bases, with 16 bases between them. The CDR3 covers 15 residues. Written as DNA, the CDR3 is TGTGCCAGCAGCCACGACTTCAAGCAGAGGGATACGCAGTATTTT. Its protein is CASSHDFKQRDTQYF.

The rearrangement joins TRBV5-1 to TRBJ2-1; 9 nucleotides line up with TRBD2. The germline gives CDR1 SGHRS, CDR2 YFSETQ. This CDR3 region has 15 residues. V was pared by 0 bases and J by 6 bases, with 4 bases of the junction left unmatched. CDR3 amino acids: CASSLVLSGSNEQFF. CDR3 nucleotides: TGCGCCAGCAGCTTGGTGCTTAGCGGGAGCAATGAGCAGTTCTTC.

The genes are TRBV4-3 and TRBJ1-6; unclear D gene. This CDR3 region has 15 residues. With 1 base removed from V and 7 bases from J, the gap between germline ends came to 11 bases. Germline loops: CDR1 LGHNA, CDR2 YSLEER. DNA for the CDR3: TGCGCCAGCAGCCAAGTTACCGGGTACAATTCACCCCTCCACTTT. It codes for CASSQVTGYNSPLHF.

The CDR3 sequence is CASSSTGGSGELFF. The CDR3 DNA is TGTGCCAGCAGCTCGACAGGGGGTAGCGGGGAGCTGTTTTTT. The chain links TRBV5-6 to TRBJ2-2, with TRBD1 identical over 9 bases. Looked up from germline, CDR1 is SGHDT and CDR2 is YYEEEE. V lost 3 bases, J lost 7 bases, and 4 bases stayed unmatched. The CDR3 runs 14 residues.

The CDR3 reads CASHPTRNSPLHF. The CDR3 coding sequence is TGTGCCAGTCACCCGACTCGAAATTCACCCCTCCACTTT. This chain connects TRBV19 to TRBJ1-6; D is unclear. The CDR3 consists of 13 residues. The V gene's germline CDR1 is LNHDA and CDR2 SQIVND (reference sequence). V shed 8 bases and J shed 7 bases, with 12 bases lying between them. Supplemented by reference TRBV19 and TRBJ1-6, the full variable domain reads DGGITQSPKYLFRKEGQNVTLSCEQNLNHDAMYWYRQDPGQGLRLIYYSQIVNDFQKGDIAEGYSVSREKKESFPLTVTSAQKNPTAFYLCASHPTRNSPLHFGNGTRLTVT.